Listed below are T cell receptor beta chains from one sample, sequenced in a study of blood T cell repertoires in COVID-19. The table came from immunoSEQ multiplex PCR; TCRdb's copy has only in-frame clones and leaves some out. The sample lists approximately 65,000 clones, roughly 80% seen once, with around 21% in the top ten. The source material was peripheral blood. These receptors originate from a woman older than 75 with active or convalescent COVID-19. Both conserved end residues are trimmed from each CDR3. The order of the fields is V gene, J gene, CDR3 protein.

TRBV11-3	TRBJ2-5	ASSPNGGTAYQETQY
TRBV14	TRBJ1-1	ASSPDGRGATEAF
TRBV7-2	TRBJ2-2	ASRRGNTGELF
TRBV7-8	TRBJ1-3	ASSLQAMGSGNTIY
TRBV3-1/TRBV3-2	TRBJ1-5	ASSQDPGFNQPQH
TRBV27	TRBJ2-1	ASSLESGTRMYNEQF
TRBV9	TRBJ2-3	ASSVSGTSTDTQY
TRBV5-4	TRBJ1-4	ASSTDATNEKLF
TRBV10-3	TRBJ1-2	ATMGANDYGYT
TRBV5-1	TRBJ1-2	ASSLQGADGYT
TRBV19	TRBJ1-2	ASSMGQGNYGYT
TRBV12-5	TRBJ2-1	ASGLVFWGGVHNEQF
TRBV7-3	TRBJ1-1	ASSLTRDSHTEAF
TRBV5-1	TRBJ1-1	ASREGPTNTEAF
TRBV5-4	TRBJ2-7	ASSFSSSYEQY
TRBV2	TRBJ1-3	ASTNRVTGNTIY
TRBV2	TRBJ2-7	ASIPGTGSYEQY
TRBV5-1	TRBJ2-5	ASSLRLARGGGQETQY
TRBV7-2	TRBJ1-5	ASSKTRSGNQPQH
TRBV3-1/TRBV3-2	TRBJ2-5	ATSQGAAGGDQETQY
TRBV7-8	TRBJ2-3	ASGRSLTDTQY
TRBV27	TRBJ1-4	ASSLSTGPNEKLF
TRBV6-5	TRBJ1-2	ASTRVGTSNGYT
TRBV7-3	TRBJ1-1	ASSPKDRVAGSESFGSEAF
TRBV6-2/TRBV6-3	TRBJ1-5	ASSSGTGGFNQPQH
TRBV7-6	TRBJ2-2	ASSLVSGGSGELF
TRBV6-1	TRBJ1-2	ASSEVRAEGYT
TRBV15	TRBJ1-1	ATSRGGTGRTEAF
TRBV18	TRBJ1-2	ASSPTGAGYGYT
TRBV5-5	TRBJ1-2	ASSPTGDSNYGYT
TRBV5-5	TRBJ2-3	ASSLRGGDTDTQY
TRBV6-5	TRBJ1-1	ASSTRGGTEAF
TRBV10-2	TRBJ2-7	ASSGPGYTGEQY
TRBV28	TRBJ1-5	ATRGSGQPQH
TRBV5-6	TRBJ1-1	ASSLVMVRSTEAF
TRBV5-6	TRBJ2-7	ASSLQGKLSFEQY
TRBV29-1	TRBJ1-2	SVEHLAGSYGYT
TRBV7-9	TRBJ1-1	AVPELQLSEAF
TRBV30	TRBJ2-3	AWGQEWSTDTQY
TRBV5-1	TRBJ1-2	ASSLIEVSGYGYT
TRBV7-9	TRBJ2-5	ASSSDKMVTQY
TRBV3-1/TRBV3-2	TRBJ2-3	ASSRSGGTDTQY
TRBV13	TRBJ2-7	ASSPRTGIYEQY
TRBV6-5	TRBJ1-3	ASSYTGAGNTIY
TRBV11-2	TRBJ1-2	ASSSRGMGYGYT
TRBV6-5	TRBJ1-1	ASSLGGYGTEAF
TRBV11-2	TRBJ1-1	ASSYGQTLNTEAF
TRBV27	TRBJ1-1	ASSLAGTNTEAF
TRBV9	TRBJ2-1	ASSVAGDYYNEQF
TRBV6-2/TRBV6-3	TRBJ2-7	ASSYTGIGEQY
TRBV6-5	TRBJ2-5	ASSRGQEETQY
TRBV6-5	TRBJ2-7	ASSSGTGGEQY
TRBV27	TRBJ1-3	ASGPWDRRGTIY
TRBV3-1/TRBV3-2	TRBJ2-7	ASGRGTSYEQY
TRBV10-3	TRBJ2-5	AISDREETQY
TRBV10-3	TRBJ1-2	AISRDRGQEYGYT
TRBV29-1	TRBJ1-1	SATGQPNTEAF
TRBV5-1	TRBJ2-5	ASSLNAGQETQY
TRBV12-5	TRBJ2-7	ASSIGSYEQY
TRBV3-1/TRBV3-2	TRBJ1-1	ASSQTGDRNTEAF